This TCR beta chain came from a study of blood T cell repertoires in COVID-19. Turning to the study itself: Acute-phase and convalescent COVID-19 samples originated in the United States, Italy and Spain. T cells, B-cell-depleted T cells, or PBMCs provided the cDNA or gDNA that served as material.

How the authors handled the data: Quantification of nucleated cells was approximated via reference gene primer amplification. Sequencing used immunoSEQ multiplex PCR; TCRdb keeps in-frame clones, though not all of them. D and trimming come from the DNA, and the V and J calls and clone size come from that table. This sample has 100,000 or so clones, with 80% found just once. V was cut by 2 bases and J by 0 bases, with 16 bases left in between. CDR3 length: 18 amino acids. Per germline, CDR1 KGHSH and CDR2 LQKENI. The table lists this clone with a count of one. Material for sequencing was peripheral blood. The clonotype was recovered from a human donor in a cohort sampled during active COVID-19. V is TRBV18 and J is TRBJ2-2; no clear D gene. The CDR3 DNA follows: TGTGCCAGCTCACCATTAAGCAGGCAGGCCGCGAACACCGGGGAGCTGTTTTTT. Residues: CASSPLSRQAANTGELFF.